This TCR beta chain was recovered during a study of T cells in Graves' hyperthyroidism and ophthalmopathy. Overall study: Peripheral blood draws took place at initial diagnosis, ahead of any treatment.

Germline CDR1 is SGHTA and CDR2 is FQGTGA. The CDR3 totals 16 residues. From RNA transcripts, TCR beta CDR3 regions were amplified. HTBI primers were employed in a first-round RT-PCR of the TCR CDR3. TCRdb ran MiXCR on the multiplex PCR reads and lists one entry per CDR3 protein. Found here are about 270,000 distinct CDR3 sequences, roughly 22% of them singletons; the top ten hold around two thirds. Diagnosis relied on clinical symptoms, serum thyroxine and TRAb, thyroid ultrasound and orbital computed tomography. Worth noting for this clonotype: A junction boundary mismatches the germline segment, possibly from a read error.

This TCR was sampled from a man younger than 40 with Graves' ophthalmopathy. The rearrangement joins TRBV7-3 to TRBJ2-5; 8 bases are shared with TRBD2. Source material: blood. CDR3 DNA sequence: TGTGCCAGCAGCTCCCGGGGGGGGGGAGGGCCAGAGACCCTGTACTTC. It specifies CASSSRGGGGPETLYF.